The rows below give T cell receptor beta chains drawn from one sample of a study of beta chain features in type 1 diabetes. Clones were read by immunoSEQ multiplex PCR, and TCRdb kept only the in-frame ones, dropping some. The sample carries 150,000 to 170,000 clones, 8.1% recorded once. The material sequenced was central memory CD4+ T cells from blood. These TCRs come from a man in his late teens or twenties in good health. Each CDR3 is given with its conserved first and last residue. The D gene is left open where the match is weak. Where a row states a size, it is once, few, many or the class of an expanded clone; other rows omit it.

abundance,v_gene,j_gene,d_gene,len,CDR3nt,CDR3aa
-,TRBV11-2,TRBJ1-2,TRBD1,14,TGTGCCAGCAGCCTAGAAGGGACAGGGGGAGGCTACACCTTC,CASSLEGTGGGYTF
-,TRBV11-1,TRBJ2-3,TRBD2,17,TGTGCCAGCAGCTTGAACTTAGCGGGGTCGGGCACAGATACGCAGTATTTT,CASSLNLAGSGTDTQYF
few,TRBV7-5,TRBJ2-7,-,14,TGTGCCAGAAGCCCAGCCCAGGGATTCCACGAGCAGTACTTC,CARSPAQGFHEQYF
-,TRBV5-6,TRBJ2-1,TRBD2,19,TGTGCCAGCAGCTTGGAGGTTTCTAGCGGGGGGAACTCCTACAATGAGCAGTTCTTC,CASSLEVSSGGNSYNEQFF
few,TRBV2,TRBJ1-1,-,15,TGTGCCAGCAGTGACGGGGGAAAGGGGCAGACTGAAGCTTTCTTT,CASSDGGKGQTEAFF
-,TRBV7-2,TRBJ1-1,TRBD1,14,TGTGCCAGCAGCACTCACGACAGGGTTGCTGAAGCTTTCTTT,CASSTHDRVAEAFF
-,TRBV28,TRBJ1-5,TRBD1,14,TGTGCCACCCAACGACAGGGTAGCGGTCAGCCCCAGCATTTT,CATQRQGSGQPQHF
-,TRBV9,TRBJ1-3,-,14,TGTGCCAGCAGCGTAGCCGGGGGAATGGGCACCATATATTTT,CASSVAGGMGTIYF
many,TRBV30,TRBJ2-5,-,14,TGTGCCTGGAGTGTAAGGGGGAGTCGGGAGACCCAGTACTTC,CAWSVRGSRETQYF
many,TRBV4-2,TRBJ2-3,-,16,TGTGCCAGCAGCCAAGAGGCCAGCGGATTCACAGATACGCAGTATTTT,CASSQEASGFTDTQYF
few,TRBV7-7,TRBJ1-4,TRBD1,14,TGTGCCAGCACCATGGGACAGGGAAATGAAAAACTGTTTTTT,CASTMGQGNEKLFF
few,TRBV28,TRBJ1-1,TRBD1,15,TGTGCCAGCAGATCCCCCGCTGGGACAGACACTGAAGCTTTCTTT,CASRSPAGTDTEAFF
few,TRBV11-1,TRBJ2-7,-,15,TGTGCCAGCAGCCCGAGAGTTGGCGCGGGACACGAGCAGTACTTC,CASSPRVGAGHEQYF
many,TRBV7-3,TRBJ2-2,TRBD2,15,TGTGCCAGCAGCTTATACGGGGGGGACACCGGGGAGCTGTTTTTT,CASSLYGGDTGELFF
-,TRBV5-4,TRBJ1-1,-,15,TGTGCCAGCAGCTTGGAGCCAGGGTCTCGGGCTGAAGCTTTCTTT,CASSLEPGSRAEAFF
-,TRBV4-3,TRBJ1-3,TRBD1,15,TGCGCCAGCAGCCAACGGACAGGCTCTGGAAACACCATATATTTT,CASSQRTGSGNTIYF
-,TRBV6-1,TRBJ2-7,TRBD2,14,TGTGCCAGCAGTGACTGGGCTAGCGGTTACGAGCAGTACTTC,CASSDWASGYEQYF
-,TRBV28,TRBJ2-7,TRBD1,14,TGTGCCAGCATCACGGGACAGGGGACCCACGAGCAGTACTTC,CASITGQGTHEQYF
many,TRBV29-1,TRBJ2-1,TRBD2,16,TGCAGCGTCCGCGGACTAGCGGGAGTGGAGTACAATGAGCAGTTCTTC,CSVRGLAGVEYNEQFF
many,TRBV18,TRBJ1-5,TRBD1,15,TGTGCCAGCTCACGACAGGGGATGGGCAATCAGCCCCAGCATTTT,CASSRQGMGNQPQHF
few,TRBV29-1,TRBJ2-7,-,14,TGCAGCGTTGAACAGGGGACGGTCTCCTACGAGCAGTACTTC,CSVEQGTVSYEQYF
-,TRBV7-2,TRBJ1-1,-,16,TGTGCCAGCAGCTTAGCGTTAGGGGGGGGTGTGTCTGAAGCTTTCTTT,CASSLALGGGVSEAFF
many,TRBV7-3,TRBJ2-1,TRBD2,16,TGTGCCAGCAGCTCAGGACTAGCGGGTTCCTACAATGAGCAGTTCTTC,CASSSGLAGSYNEQFF
-,TRBV30,TRBJ2-7,TRBD2,17,TGTGCCTGTGAGTTTAGATGGGACTACCAAACCCCCTCCGAGCAGTACTTC,CACEFRWDYQTPSEQYF
many,TRBV13,TRBJ2-5,-,13,TGTGCCAGCAGCCTCACGCGCCAAGAGACCCAGTACTTC,CASSLTRQETQYF
many,TRBV7-2,TRBJ2-2,-,14,TGTGCCAGCAGCTTACTGCCCGGCACCGGGGAGCTGTTTTTT,CASSLLPGTGELFF
-,TRBV19,TRBJ2-7,-,16,TGTGCCAGTAGTATTCCAGGGTCCGTACAAGCCTACGAGCAGTACTTC,CASSIPGSVQAYEQYF
few,TRBV7-2,TRBJ2-3,TRBD2,17,TGTGCCAGCAGCTTAGCCCGACTAGCGGGGGGCTCAGATACGCAGTATTTT,CASSLARLAGGSDTQYF
few,TRBV6-1,TRBJ1-5,-,13,TGTGCCAGCAGTGAAGTCAGGGATCAGCCCCAGCATTTT,CASSEVRDQPQHF
few,TRBV7-2,TRBJ1-1,TRBD1,16,TGTGCCAGCAGCCTACGTCCCGGGACAGTGAACACTGAAGCTTTCTTT,CASSLRPGTVNTEAFF
-,TRBV28,TRBJ1-5,-,14,TGTGCCAGCAGTTTTGGGGGGGAGAATCAGCCCCAGCATTTT,CASSFGGENQPQHF
few,TRBV11-2,TRBJ2-1,TRBD2,16,TGTGCCAGCAGCCGCTGGACTAGCGGGAGGATCGATGAGCAGTTCTTC,CASSRWTSGRIDEQFF
few,TRBV4-3,TRBJ2-7,-,15,TGCGCCAGCAGCCAAGATCGGGCCAGGGTCCGCGAGCAGTACTTC,CASSQDRARVREQYF
few,TRBV27,TRBJ2-7,TRBD2,21,TGTGCCAGCAGTAGGGACCCTCCGGGACTAGCGGGGGGAACCAGCTCCTACGAGCAGTACTTC,CASSRDPPGLAGGTSSYEQYF
-,TRBV5-1,TRBJ1-1,TRBD1,13,TGCGCCAGCAGCCCGACAGGGAATACTGAAGCTTTCTTT,CASSPTGNTEAFF
few,TRBV5-4,TRBJ1-2,-,15,TGTGCCAGCCAAAACGGATTGATCGGGGGGCATGGCTACACCTTC,CASQNGLIGGHGYTF
few,TRBV15,TRBJ2-5,TRBD2,16,TGTGCCACCAGCAGAGTTCCTACGCCCGGGGGGGAGACCCAGTACTTC,CATSRVPTPGGETQYF
-,TRBV19,TRBJ1-5,-,15,TGTGCCAGTAGTATTGGCGACAGCCGAACTCAGCCCCAGCATTTT,CASSIGDSRTQPQHF
few,TRBV5-4,TRBJ2-7,-,15,TGTGCCAGCAGCTTAGCGAGGGGGACTATCTACGAGCAGTACTTC,CASSLARGTIYEQYF
-,TRBV9,TRBJ1-2,TRBD1,13,TGTGCCAGCAGCGTAAAAACAGGGGCTGGCTACACCTTC,CASSVKTGAGYTF
many,TRBV29-1,TRBJ2-3,TRBD1,13,TGCAGCGCCCGACAGGGCGGCACAGATACGCAGTATTTT,CSARQGGTDTQYF
-,TRBV7-2,TRBJ2-1,TRBD1,15,TGTGCCAGCAGCTCGACAGGGATGACCTACAATGAGCAGTTCTTC,CASSSTGMTYNEQFF